This passage covers 17 T cell receptor beta chains from one sample sequenced in a study of fetal regulatory T cell absence and autoimmunity. Produced via immunoSEQ multiplex PCR; TCRdb's table is partial and in-frame only. The table has more than 85,000 clones, 72% seen once. Material: pancreas tissue. These receptor sequences come from a male donor with IPEX syndrome.

The chain combines TRBV4-3 with TRBJ2-1; TRBD2 might be the D (5 bases). Germline assignment: CDR1 LGHNA and CDR2 YSLEER. The CDR3 is 17 residues long. Trimming left V 2 bases short and J 0 bases short, with 14 bases between. The CDR3 sequence: CASSQLRTASSYNEQFF. The CDR3 nucleotides read TGCGCCAGCAGCCAACTTCGGACTGCGAGCTCCTACAATGAGCAGTTCTTC.

The J gene is TRBJ2-1, the V gene TRBV7-8; 12 bases match TRBD2. The germline V gene has CDR1 SGHVS and CDR2 FQNEAQ. The V and J ends lost 7 bases and 4 bases, in that order; junction bases with no gene match: 5. The CDR3 is made up of 15 amino acids. This CDR3 reads CASILLAGGYNEQFF. CDR3 DNA: TGTGCCAGCATTCTACTAGCGGGAGGATACAATGAGCAGTTCTTC.

The CDR3 sequence is CASSLGPLASKDEQYF. The CDR3 nucleotides read TGTGCCAGCAGCCTCGGGCCCCTAGCGTCGAAAGACGAGCAGTACTTC. The V gene is TRBV7-6, the J gene TRBJ2-7; perhaps TRBD2 as D (6 bases). V lost 5 bases and J lost 5, with 22 bases in between. The germline V gene has CDR1 SGHVS and CDR2 FNYEAQ. The CDR3 is 16 residues long.

V usage is TRBV5-4 and J usage is TRBJ2-3; no firm D call. The CDR3 is made up of 13 amino acids. Per the germline V gene, CDR1 is SGHNT and CDR2 is YYREEE (reference sequence). V lost 1 base, J lost 0 bases, and 3 bases lay in between. CDR3 protein: CASSLRSTDTQYF. Written as DNA, the CDR3 is TGTGCCAGCAGCTTGAGGAGCACAGATACGCAGTATTTT.

CDR3 DNA: TGTGCCAGCAGCTTCTCCGGGACAGCTTACAATGAGCAGTTCTTC. Protein sequence: CASSFSGTAYNEQFF. V and J are TRBV7-2 and TRBJ2-1, with 7 bases matching TRBD1. The CDR3 loop spans 15 amino acids. V lost 3 bases to trimming and J lost 4 bases; unmatched junction nucleotides: 6. Germline assignment: CDR1 SGHTA and CDR2 FQGNSA.

The gene calls are TRBV15 and TRBJ2-3; D remains ambiguous. CDR3 size: 15 residues. Looked up from germline, CDR1 is LNHNV and CDR2 is YYDKDF (reference sequence). V was cut by 3 bases and J by 5 bases, with 15 bases left in between. CDR3 DNA sequence: TGTGCCACCAGCAGCTCCGCTAAAAACAAAGATACGCAGTATTTT. Encoded protein: CATSSSAKNKDTQYF.

The chain carries TRBV4-3 and TRBJ2-3; possibly TRBD1 for D (6 bases). The V end was cut by 1 base, the J end by 0 bases, with 8 bases between. This CDR3 contains 15 residues. Germline CDR1 and CDR2: LGHNA and YSLEER. The CDR3 is CASSQGGPSTDTQYF. The DNA of the CDR3 is TGCGCCAGCAGCCAAGGGGGGCCCAGCACAGATACGCAGTATTTT.

The chain joins TRBV15 to TRBJ2-3, with TRBD2 matching over 7 bases. There are 16 residues in the CDR3. V was pared by 5 bases and J by 2 bases, with 10 bases of the junction left unmatched. Germline V gene lookup returns CDR1 LNHNV and CDR2 YYDKDF (reference sequence). Here the CDR3 DNA reads TGTGCCACCAGCCCTTTGCAGCGGGGTTTCACAGATACGCAGTATTTT. It specifies CATSPLQRGFTDTQYF.

In this sample, this clone turned up once. The J gene is TRBJ2-3, the V gene TRBV6-1, with D perhaps matching TRBD2 (6 bases). The CDR3 is 15 residues long. V lost 1 base, J lost 4 bases, and 12 bases lay in between. The germline gives CDR1 MNHNS, CDR2 SASEGT. This CDR3 is CASSEVGWEADTQYF. In nucleotides, the CDR3 is TGTGCCAGCAGTGAAGTCGGATGGGAGGCAGATACGCAGTATTTT.

The rearrangement joins TRBV7-6 to TRBJ2-3; 13 bases are shared with TRBD2. With V trimmed by 5 bases and J by 4 bases, 6 bases remained unmatched. CDR3 length: 16 residues. Per the germline V gene, CDR1 is SGHVS and CDR2 is FNYEAQ. CDR3 protein: CASSARTSGSPDTQYF. CDR3 DNA sequence: TGTGCCAGCAGCGCTAGGACTAGCGGGAGTCCAGATACGCAGTATTTT.

V usage is TRBV6-5 and J usage is TRBJ2-3; tentative D call: TRBD1 (6 bases). V was cut by 10 bases and J by 2 bases, with 16 bases left in between. CDR3 size: 14 residues. Germline lookup yields CDR1 MNHEY and CDR2 SVGAGI. CDR3 region: CATLRTVNTDTQYF. DNA of the CDR3: TGTGCCACCCTCCGGACAGTTAACACAGATACGCAGTATTTT.

V and J are TRBV19 and TRBJ1-1; a possible D gene is TRBD1 (5 bases). CDR3 length: 14 amino acids. Germline V gives CDR1 LNHDA, CDR2 SQIVND (reference sequence). Trimming removed 5 bases from V and 7 bases from J, with 17 bases in between. CDR3 region: CASSVTGWGGEAFF. CDR3 sequence (DNA): TGTGCCAGTAGTGTTACGGGTTGGGGGGGTGAAGCTTTCTTT.

This chain links TRBV6-6 with TRBJ1-4; 10 positions agree with TRBD1. J was trimmed by 7 bases and V by 2 bases; bases with no gene match: 1. This CDR3 is built from 14 residues. Germline V lookup: CDR1 MNHNY, CDR2 SVGAGI (reference sequence). The CDR3 nucleotides read TGTGCCAGCAGTTACCGGACAGGGGGTGAAAAACTGTTTTTT. Its translation: CASSYRTGGEKLFF.

The chain couples TRBV6-5 to TRBJ2-5, with D unresolved. The V end lost 5 bases, the J end lost 1 base, and 5 bases lay between the germline ends. The CDR3 consists of 12 residues. In germline, CDR1 is MNHEY, CDR2 SVGAGI. The CDR3: CASSHIQETQYF. The CDR3 nucleotides read TGTGCCAGCAGTCATATCCAAGAGACCCAGTACTTC.

The rearrangement joins TRBV7-9 to TRBJ2-3; D ambiguous. V was clipped by 3 bases and J by 0 bases, with 10 bases between them. CDR3 length equals 15 residues. Germline loops: CDR1 SEHNR, CDR2 FQNEAQ (reference sequence). CDR3 coding DNA: TGTGCCAGCAGCTTGTTGGATACGAGCACAGATACGCAGTATTTT. Encoded protein: CASSLLDTSTDTQYF.

V is TRBV6-5 and J is TRBJ2-7; perhaps D is TRBD1 or TRBD2 (5 bases each). The CDR3 consists of 15 residues. Germline V CDR1 and CDR2: MNHEY, SVGAGI. The V end was cut by 2 bases, the J end by 0 bases, with 11 bases between. CDR3 bases: TGTGCCAGCAGTTACCTCGCAGGGAGCTCCTACGAGCAGTACTTC. Translated: CASSYLAGSSYEQYF.

This clone was detected only a few times. The chain recombines TRBV27 with TRBJ1-6; D gene unclear. The CDR3 spans 18 residues. Trimming cost V 1 base and J 0 bases, with 13 bases left between them. Germline loops: CDR1 MNHEY, CDR2 SMNVEV (reference sequence). The CDR3 region is CASSLFFELRSYNSPLHF. The DNA for the CDR3 is TGTGCCAGCAGTTTATTTTTCGAATTACGCTCCTATAATTCACCCCTCCACTTT.